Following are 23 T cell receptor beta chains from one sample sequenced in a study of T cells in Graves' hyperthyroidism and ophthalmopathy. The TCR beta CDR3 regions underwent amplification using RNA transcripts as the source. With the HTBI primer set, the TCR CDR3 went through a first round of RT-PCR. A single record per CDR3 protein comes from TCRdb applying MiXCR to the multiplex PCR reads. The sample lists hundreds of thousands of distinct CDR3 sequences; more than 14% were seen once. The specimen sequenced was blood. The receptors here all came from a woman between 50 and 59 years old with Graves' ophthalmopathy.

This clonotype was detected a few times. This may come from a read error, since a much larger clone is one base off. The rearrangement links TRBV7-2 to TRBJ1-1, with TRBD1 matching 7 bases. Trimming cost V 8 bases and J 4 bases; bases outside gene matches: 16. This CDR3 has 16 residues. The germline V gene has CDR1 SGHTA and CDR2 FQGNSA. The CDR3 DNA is TGTGCCAGCGGCCTCAACAGGGGCGGGCCGGGCACTGAAGCTTTCTTT. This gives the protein CASGLNRGGPGTEAFF.

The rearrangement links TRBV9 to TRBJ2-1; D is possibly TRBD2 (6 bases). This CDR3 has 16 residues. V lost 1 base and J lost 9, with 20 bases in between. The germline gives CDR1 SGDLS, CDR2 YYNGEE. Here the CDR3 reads CASSVQAEGGYGEQFF. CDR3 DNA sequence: TGTGCCAGCAGCGTACAAGCGGAGGGAGGTTACGGTGAGCAGTTCTTC.

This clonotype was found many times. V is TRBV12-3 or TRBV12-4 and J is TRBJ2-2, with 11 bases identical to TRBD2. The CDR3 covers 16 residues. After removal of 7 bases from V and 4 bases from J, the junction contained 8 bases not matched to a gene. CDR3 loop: CASNGRLAGITGELFF. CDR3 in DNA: TGTGCCAGCAACGGGAGACTAGCGGGAATCACCGGGGAGCTGTTTTTT.

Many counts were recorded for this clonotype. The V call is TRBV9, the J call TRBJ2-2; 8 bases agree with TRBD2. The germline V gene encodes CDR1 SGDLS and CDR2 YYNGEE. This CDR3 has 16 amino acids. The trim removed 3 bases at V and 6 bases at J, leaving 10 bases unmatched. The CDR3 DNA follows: TGTGCCAGCAGCGGGTTCGGGAGGGACGGATCCGGGGAGCTGTTTTTT. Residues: CASSGFGRDGSGELFF.

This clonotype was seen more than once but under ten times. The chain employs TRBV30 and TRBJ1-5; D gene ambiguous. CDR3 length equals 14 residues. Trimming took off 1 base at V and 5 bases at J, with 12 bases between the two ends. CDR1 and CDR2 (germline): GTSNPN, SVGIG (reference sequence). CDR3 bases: TGTGCCTGGAGTGCTTCCTTCGGGCATCAGCCCCAGCATTTT. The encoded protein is CAWSASFGHQPQHF.

The CDR3 reads CASSQDPGQGGDIQYF. The DNA of the CDR3 is TGTGCCAGCAGCCAAGATCCCGGACAGGGAGGGGACATTCAGTACTTC. The chain carries TRBV4-2 and TRBJ2-4; a weak D match, TRBD1 (8 bases). Germline V gives CDR1 LGHNA, CDR2 YNFKEQ. This CDR3 region has 16 residues. Between the trimmed V and J ends, which lost 0 bases and 8 bases, there was a span of 17 bases.

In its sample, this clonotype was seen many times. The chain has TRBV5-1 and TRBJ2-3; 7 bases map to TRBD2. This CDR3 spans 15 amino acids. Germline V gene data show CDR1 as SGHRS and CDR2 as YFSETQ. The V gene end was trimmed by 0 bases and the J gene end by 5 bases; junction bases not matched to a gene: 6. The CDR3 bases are TGCGCCAGCAGCTTGGGTGCGGGAGATGGAGATACGCAGTATTTT. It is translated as CASSLGAGDGDTQYF.

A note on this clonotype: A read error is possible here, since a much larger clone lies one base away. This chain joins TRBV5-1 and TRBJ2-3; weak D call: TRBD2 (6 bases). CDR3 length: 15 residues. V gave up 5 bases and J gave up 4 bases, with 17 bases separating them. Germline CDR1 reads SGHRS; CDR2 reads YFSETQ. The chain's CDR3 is CASSPLAKSADTQYF. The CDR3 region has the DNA TGCGCCAGCAGTCCTCTAGCGAAATCCGCAGATACGCAGTATTTT.

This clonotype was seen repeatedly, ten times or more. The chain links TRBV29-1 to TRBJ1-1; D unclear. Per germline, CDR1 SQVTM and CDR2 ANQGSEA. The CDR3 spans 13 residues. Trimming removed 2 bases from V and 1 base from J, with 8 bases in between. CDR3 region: CSVELRQNTEAFF. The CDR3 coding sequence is TGCAGCGTTGAACTCAGACAGAACACTGAAGCTTTCTTT.

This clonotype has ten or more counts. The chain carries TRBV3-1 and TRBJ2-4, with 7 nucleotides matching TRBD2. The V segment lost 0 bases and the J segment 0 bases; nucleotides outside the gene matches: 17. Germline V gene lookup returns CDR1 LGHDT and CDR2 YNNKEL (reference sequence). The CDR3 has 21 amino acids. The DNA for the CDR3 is TGTGCCAGCAGCCAAGATCGAAGCGGGAAGGATTCGCAACTAGCCAAAAACATTCAGTACTTC. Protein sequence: CASSQDRSGKDSQLAKNIQYF. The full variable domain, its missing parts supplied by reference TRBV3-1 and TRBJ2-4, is DTAVSQTPKYLVTQMGNDKSIKCEQNLGHDTMYWYKQDSKKFLKIMFSYNNKELIINETVPNRFSPKSPDKAHLNLHINSLELGDSAVYFCASSQDRSGKDSQLAKNIQYFGAGTRLSVL.

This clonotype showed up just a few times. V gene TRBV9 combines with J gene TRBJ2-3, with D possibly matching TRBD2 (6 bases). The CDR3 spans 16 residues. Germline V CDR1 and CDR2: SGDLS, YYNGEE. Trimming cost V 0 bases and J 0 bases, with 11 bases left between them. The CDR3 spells CASSVAIAASTDTQYF. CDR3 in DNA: TGTGCCAGCAGCGTAGCGATAGCGGCTAGCACAGATACGCAGTATTTT. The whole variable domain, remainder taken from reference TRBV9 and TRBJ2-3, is DSGVTQTPKHLITATGQRVTLRCSPRSGDLSVYWYQQSLDQGLQFLIQYYNGEERAKGNILERFSAQQFPDLHSELNLSSLELGDSALYFCASSVAIAASTDTQYFGPGTRLTVL.

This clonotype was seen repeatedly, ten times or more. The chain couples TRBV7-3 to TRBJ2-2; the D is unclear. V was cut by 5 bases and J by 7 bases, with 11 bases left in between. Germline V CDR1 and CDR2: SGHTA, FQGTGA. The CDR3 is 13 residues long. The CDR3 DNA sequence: TGTGCCAGCAGCCCGGGTCTGGGCGGGGAGCTGTTTTTT. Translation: CASSPGLGGELFF.

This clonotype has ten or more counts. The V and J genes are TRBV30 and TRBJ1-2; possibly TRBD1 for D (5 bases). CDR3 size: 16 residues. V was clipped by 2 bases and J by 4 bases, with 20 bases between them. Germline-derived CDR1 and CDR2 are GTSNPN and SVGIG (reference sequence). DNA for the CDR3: TGTGCCTGGAGTCAGGGAATGCGGATCCCGGTCTATGGCTACACCTTC. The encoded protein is CAWSQGMRIPVYGYTF. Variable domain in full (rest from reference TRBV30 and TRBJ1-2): SQTIHQWPATLVQPVGSPLSLECTVEGTSNPNLYWYRQAAGRGLQLLFYSVGIGQISSEVPQNLSASRPQDRQFILSSKKLLLSDSGFYLCAWSQGMRIPVYGYTFGSGTRLTVV.

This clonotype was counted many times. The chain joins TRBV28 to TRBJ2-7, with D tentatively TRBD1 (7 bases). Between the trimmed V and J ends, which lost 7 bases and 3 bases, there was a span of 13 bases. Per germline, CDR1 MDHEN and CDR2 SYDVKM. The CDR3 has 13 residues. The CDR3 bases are TGTGCCAGCATTGGAGGGGGCCGCTACGAGCAGTACTTC. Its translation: CASIGGGRYEQYF.

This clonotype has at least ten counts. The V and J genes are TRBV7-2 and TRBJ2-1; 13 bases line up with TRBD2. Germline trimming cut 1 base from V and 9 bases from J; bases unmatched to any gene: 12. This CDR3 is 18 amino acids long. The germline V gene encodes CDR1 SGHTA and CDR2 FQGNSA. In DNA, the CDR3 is TGTGCCAGCAGCTTAGTGGGGCAAGGACTAGCGGGAGTCGGTGAGCAGTTCTTC. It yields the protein CASSLVGQGLAGVGEQFF. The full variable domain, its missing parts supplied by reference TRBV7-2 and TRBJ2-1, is GAGVSQSPSNKVTEKGKDVELRCDPISGHTALYWYRQSLGQGLEFLIYFQGNSAPDKSGLPSDRFSAERTGGSVSTLTIQRTQQEDSAVYLCASSLVGQGLAGVGEQFFGPGTRLTVL.

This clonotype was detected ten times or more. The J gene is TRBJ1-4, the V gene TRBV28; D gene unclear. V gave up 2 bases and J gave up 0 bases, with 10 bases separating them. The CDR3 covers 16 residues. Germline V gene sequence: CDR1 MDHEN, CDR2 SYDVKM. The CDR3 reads CASSLREITTNEKLFF. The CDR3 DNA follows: TGTGCCAGCAGTTTAAGGGAGATAACAACTAATGAAAAACTGTTTTTT. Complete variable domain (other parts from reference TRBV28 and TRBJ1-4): DVKVTQSSRYLVKRTGEKVFLECVQDMDHENMFWYRQDPGLGLRLIYFSYDVKMKEKGDIPEGYSVSREKKERFSLILESASTNQTSMYLCASSLREITTNEKLFFGSGTQLSVL.

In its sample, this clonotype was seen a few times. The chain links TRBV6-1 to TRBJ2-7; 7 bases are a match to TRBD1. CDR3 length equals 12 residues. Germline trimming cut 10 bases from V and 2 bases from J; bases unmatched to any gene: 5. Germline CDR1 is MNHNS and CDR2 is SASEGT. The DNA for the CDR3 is TGTGCCATCAACAGGGGAACCTACGAGCAGTACTTC. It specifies CAINRGTYEQYF.

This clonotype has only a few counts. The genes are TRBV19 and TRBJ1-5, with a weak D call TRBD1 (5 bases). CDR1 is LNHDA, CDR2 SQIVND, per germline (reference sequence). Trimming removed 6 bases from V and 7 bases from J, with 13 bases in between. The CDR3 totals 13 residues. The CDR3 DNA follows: TGTGCCAGTAGCCGGACAATCGTACAGCCCCAGCATTTT. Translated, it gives CASSRTIVQPQHF.

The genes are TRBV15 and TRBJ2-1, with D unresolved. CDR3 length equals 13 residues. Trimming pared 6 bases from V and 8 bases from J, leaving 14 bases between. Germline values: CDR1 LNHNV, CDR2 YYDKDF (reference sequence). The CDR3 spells CATSLISFYEQFF. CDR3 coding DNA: TGTGCCACCAGTCTCATTAGCTTCTATGAGCAGTTCTTC.

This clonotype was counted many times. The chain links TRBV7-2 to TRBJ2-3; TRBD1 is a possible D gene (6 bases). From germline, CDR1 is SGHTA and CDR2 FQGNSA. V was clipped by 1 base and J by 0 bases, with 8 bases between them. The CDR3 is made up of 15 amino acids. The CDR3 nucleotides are TGTGCCAGCAGCTTAGAGGGACATAGCACAGATACGCAGTATTTT. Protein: CASSLEGHSTDTQYF.

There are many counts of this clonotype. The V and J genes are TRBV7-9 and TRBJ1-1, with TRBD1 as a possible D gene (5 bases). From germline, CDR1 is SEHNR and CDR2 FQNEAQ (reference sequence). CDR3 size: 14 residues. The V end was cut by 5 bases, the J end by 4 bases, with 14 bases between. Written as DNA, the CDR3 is TGTGCCAGCAGCGTGACAGCCTCGCTCACTGAAGCTTTCTTT. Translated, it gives CASSVTASLTEAFF.

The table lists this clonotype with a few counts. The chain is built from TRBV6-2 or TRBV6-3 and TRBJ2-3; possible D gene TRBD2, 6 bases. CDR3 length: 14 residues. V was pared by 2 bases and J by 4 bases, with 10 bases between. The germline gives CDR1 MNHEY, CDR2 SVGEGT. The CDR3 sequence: CASSYPPGADTQYF. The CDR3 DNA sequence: TGTGCCAGCAGTTACCCACCGGGGGCAGATACGCAGTATTTT.

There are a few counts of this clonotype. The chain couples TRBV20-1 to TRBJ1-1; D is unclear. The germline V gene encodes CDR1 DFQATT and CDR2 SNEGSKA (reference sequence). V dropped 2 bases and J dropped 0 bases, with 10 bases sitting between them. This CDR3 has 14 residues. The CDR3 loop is CSARNRLVNTEAFF. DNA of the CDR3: TGCAGTGCTAGAAACCGGCTGGTGAACACTGAAGCTTTCTTT.